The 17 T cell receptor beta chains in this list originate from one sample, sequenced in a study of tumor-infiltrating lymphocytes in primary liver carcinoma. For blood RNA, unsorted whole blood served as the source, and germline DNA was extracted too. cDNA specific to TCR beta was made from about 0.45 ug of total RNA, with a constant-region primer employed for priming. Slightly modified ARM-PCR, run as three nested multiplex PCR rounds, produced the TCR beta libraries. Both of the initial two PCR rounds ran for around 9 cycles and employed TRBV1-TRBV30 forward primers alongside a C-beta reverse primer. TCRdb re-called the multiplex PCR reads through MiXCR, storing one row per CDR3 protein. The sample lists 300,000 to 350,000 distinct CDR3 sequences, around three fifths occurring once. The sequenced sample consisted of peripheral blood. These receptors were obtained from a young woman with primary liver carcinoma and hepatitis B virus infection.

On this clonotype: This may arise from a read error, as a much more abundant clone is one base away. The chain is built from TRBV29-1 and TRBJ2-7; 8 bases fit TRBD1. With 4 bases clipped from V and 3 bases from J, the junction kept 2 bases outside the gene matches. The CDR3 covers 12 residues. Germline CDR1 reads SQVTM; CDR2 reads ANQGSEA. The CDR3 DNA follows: TGCAGCGTTGGGGGACAGGACTACGAGCAGTACTTC. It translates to CSVGGQDYEQYF.

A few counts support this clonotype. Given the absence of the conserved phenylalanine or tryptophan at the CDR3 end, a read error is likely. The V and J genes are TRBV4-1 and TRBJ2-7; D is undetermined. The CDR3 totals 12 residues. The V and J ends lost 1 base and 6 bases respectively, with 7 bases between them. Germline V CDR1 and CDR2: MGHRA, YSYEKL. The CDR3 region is CASSQGETEQYL. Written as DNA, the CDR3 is TGCGCCAGCAGCCAAGGTGAGACCGAGCAGTACCTC.

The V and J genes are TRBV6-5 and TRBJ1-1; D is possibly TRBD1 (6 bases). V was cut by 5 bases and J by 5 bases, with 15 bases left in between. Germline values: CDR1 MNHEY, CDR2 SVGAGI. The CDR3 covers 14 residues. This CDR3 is CASSGGEARTEAFF. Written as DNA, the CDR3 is TGTGCCAGCAGTGGGGGCGAGGCGCGAACTGAAGCTTTCTTT.

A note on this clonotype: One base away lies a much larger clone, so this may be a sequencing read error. The CDR3 loop is CIVGEGNQPQHF. The CDR3 DNA is TGCATCGTTGGTGAGGGCAATCAGCCCCAGCATTTT. This sequence joins TRBV29-1 and TRBJ1-5; D unresolved. Germline V lookup: CDR1 SQVTM, CDR2 ANQGSEA. The CDR3 has 12 amino acids. Full variable domain (outside the CDR3, taken from reference TRBV29-1 and TRBJ1-5): SAVISQKPSRDICQRGTSLTIQCQVDSQVTMMFWYRQQPGQSLTLIATANQGSEATYESGFVIDKFPISRPNLTFSTLTVSNMSPEDSSIYLCIVGEGNQPQHFGDGTRLSIL.

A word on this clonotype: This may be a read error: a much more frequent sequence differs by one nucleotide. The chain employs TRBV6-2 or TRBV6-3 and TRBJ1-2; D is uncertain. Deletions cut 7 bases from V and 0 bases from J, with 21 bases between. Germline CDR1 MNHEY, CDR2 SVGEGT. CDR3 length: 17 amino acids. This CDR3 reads CASIESGPSGANYGYTF. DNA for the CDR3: TGTGCCAGCATCGAGTCGGGTCCTTCGGGCGCTAACTATGGCTACACCTTC.

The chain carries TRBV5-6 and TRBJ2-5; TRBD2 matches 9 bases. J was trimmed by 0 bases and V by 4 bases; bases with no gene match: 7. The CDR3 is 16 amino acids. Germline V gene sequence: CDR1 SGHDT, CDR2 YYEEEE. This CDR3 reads CASSVASGTYQETQYF. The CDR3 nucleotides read TGTGCCAGCAGCGTAGCTAGCGGGACGTACCAAGAGACCCAGTACTTC.

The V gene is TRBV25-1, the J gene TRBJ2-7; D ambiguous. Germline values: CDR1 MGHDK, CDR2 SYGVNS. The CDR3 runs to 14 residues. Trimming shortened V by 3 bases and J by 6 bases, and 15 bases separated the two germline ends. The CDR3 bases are TGTGCCAGCAGTGACTACTTTTCGGCCGCCGAGCAGTACTTC. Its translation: CASSDYFSAAEQYF.

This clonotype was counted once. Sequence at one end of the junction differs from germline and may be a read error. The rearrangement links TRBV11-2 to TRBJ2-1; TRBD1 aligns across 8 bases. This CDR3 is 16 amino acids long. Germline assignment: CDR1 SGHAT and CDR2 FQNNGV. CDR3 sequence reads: CASGHRGDSSYNEQFF. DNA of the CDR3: TGTGCCAGCGGCCACAGGGGGGACAGTTCCTACAATGAACAGTTCTTC.

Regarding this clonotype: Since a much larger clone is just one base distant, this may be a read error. The CDR3 DNA reads as TGCAGCACCGGGGGGGTCCGCGGCACTGAAGCTTTCTTT. This codes for CSTGGVRGTEAFF. The genes are TRBV29-1 and TRBJ1-1; D is possibly TRBD1 (5 bases). The CDR3 totals 13 residues. The germline V gene has CDR1 SQVTM and CDR2 ANQGSEA. V lost 8 bases, J lost 4 bases, and 17 bases lay in between.

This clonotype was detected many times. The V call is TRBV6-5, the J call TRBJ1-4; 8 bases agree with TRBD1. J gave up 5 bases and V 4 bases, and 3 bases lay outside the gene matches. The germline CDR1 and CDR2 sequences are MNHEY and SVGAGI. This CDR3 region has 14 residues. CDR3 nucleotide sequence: TGTGCCAGCAGTTCACGGACAGGGAATGAAAAACTGTTTTTT. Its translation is CASSSRTGNEKLFF.

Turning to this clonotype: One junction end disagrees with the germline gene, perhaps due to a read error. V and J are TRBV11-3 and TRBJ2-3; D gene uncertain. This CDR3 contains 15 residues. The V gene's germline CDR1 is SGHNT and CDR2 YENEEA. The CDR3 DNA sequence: TGTGCCAACAGCTTAGATAGACATACTACAGATACGCACTATTTT. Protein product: CANSLDRHTTDTHYF.

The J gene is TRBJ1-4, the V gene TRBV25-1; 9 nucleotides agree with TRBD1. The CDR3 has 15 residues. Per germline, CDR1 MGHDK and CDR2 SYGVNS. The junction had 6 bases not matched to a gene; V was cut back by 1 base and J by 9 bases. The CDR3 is CASSEWNRGQKKLFF. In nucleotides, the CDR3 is TGTGCCAGCAGTGAATGGAACAGGGGGCAGAAAAAACTGTTTTTT.

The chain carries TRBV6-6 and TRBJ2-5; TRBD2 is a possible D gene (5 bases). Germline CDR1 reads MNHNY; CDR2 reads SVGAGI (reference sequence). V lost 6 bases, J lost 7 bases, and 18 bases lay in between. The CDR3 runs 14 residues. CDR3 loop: CASSQPVEGSTQYF. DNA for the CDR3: TGTGCCAGCAGCCAGCCGGTTGAGGGTTCGACCCAGTACTTC.

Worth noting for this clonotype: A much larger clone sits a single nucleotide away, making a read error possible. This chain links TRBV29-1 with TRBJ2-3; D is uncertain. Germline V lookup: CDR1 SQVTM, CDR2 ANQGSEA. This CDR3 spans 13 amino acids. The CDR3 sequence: CNSRLGSSDTQYF. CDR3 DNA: TGCAACTCCCGCCTGGGGTCTTCAGATACGCAGTATTTT.

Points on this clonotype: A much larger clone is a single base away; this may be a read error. The chain's CDR3 is CASGLGRNYGYTF. CDR3 coding DNA: TGTGCCAGTGGTCTGGGGCGAAACTATGGCTACACCTTC. J is TRBJ1-2 and V is TRBV6-6, with a weak D call TRBD1 (5 bases). The ends were cut back, 9 bases at V and 2 bases at J, with 13 bases in the middle. Germline assignment: CDR1 MNHNY and CDR2 SVGAGI (reference sequence). This CDR3 is built from 13 residues.

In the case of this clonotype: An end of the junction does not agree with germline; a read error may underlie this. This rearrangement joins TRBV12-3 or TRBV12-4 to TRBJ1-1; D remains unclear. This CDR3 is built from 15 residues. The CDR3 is CAGSLRLGADTEAFF. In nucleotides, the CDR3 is TGTGCCGGCAGTTTAAGGTTGGGAGCGGACACTGAAGCTTTCTTT.

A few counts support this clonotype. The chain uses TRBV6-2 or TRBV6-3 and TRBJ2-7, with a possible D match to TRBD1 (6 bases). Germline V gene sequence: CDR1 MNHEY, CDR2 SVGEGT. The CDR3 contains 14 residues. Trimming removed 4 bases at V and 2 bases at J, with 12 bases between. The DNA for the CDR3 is TGTGCCAGCAGTTCCGGGACAAGTGCCTACGAGCAGTACTTC. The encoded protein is CASSSGTSAYEQYF.